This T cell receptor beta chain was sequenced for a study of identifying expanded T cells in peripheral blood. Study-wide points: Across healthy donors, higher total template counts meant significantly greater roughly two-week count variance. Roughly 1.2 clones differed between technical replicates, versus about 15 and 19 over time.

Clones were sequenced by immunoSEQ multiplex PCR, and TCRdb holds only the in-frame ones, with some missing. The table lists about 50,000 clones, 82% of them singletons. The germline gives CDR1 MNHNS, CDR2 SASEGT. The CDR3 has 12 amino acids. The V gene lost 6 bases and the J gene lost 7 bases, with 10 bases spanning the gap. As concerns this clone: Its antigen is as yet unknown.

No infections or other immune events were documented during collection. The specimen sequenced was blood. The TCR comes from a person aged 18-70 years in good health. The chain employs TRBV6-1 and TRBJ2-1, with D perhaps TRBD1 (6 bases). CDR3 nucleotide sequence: TGTGCCAGCAGCACCACAGGGAATGAGCAGTTCTTC. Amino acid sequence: CASSTTGNEQFF.